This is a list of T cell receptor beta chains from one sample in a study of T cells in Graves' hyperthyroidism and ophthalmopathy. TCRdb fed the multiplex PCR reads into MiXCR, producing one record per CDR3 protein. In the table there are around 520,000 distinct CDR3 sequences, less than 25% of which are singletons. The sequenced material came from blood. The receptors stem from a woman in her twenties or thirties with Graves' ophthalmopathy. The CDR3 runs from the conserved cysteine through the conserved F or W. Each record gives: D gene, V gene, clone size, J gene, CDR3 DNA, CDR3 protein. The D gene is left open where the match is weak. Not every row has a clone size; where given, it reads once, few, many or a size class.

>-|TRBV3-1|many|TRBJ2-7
TGTGCCAGCAGCCAAGAGGGGGGCCCCTACGAGCAGTACTTC
CASSQEGGPYEQYF
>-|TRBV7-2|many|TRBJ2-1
TGTGCCAGCAGCTCCAGGGGTCTGGTTTCAAATGAGCAGTTCTTC
CASSSRGLVSNEQFF
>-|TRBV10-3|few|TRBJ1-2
TGTGCCATCAGTGAGTCTAAGGGAGAGGCCTATGGCTACACCTTC
CAISESKGEAYGYTF
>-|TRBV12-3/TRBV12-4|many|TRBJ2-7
TGTGCCAGCAGTTTTGGGCGCAGGGCAACCTACGAGCAGTACTTC
CASSFGRRATYEQYF
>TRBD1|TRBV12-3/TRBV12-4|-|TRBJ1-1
TGTGCCAGCAGGTGGGACAGGGTCGACACTGAAGCTTTCTTT
CASRWDRVDTEAFF
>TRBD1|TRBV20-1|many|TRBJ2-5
TGCAGTGCTAAGGGACAGGTTGGAGAGACCCAGTACTTC
CSAKGQVGETQYF
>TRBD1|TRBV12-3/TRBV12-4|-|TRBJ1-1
TGTGCCAGCCGCTACGCCGGGACAGGGAGGACTGAAGCTTTCTTT
CASRYAGTGRTEAFF
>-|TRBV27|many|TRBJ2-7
TGTGCCAGCAGTTTAAAATGGGACCCAGCCTACGAGCAGTACTTC
CASSLKWDPAYEQYF
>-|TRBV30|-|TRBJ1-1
TGTGCCTGGAGTTCGCGTTCTTGGCCAGCTGAAGCTTTCTTT
CAWSSRSWPAEAFF
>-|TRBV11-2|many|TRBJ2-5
TGTGCCAGCAGCTTAGTAGGTCAGACTTGGGCCCAGTACTTC
CASSLVGQTWAQYF
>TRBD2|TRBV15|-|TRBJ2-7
TGTGCCACCAGCAGGGGACTAGGGGGTCTCTACGAGCAGTACTTC
CATSRGLGGLYEQYF
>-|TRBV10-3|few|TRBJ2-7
TGTGCCATCAGTGAGTCTTCCGGGGTCGCGGAGCAGTACTTC
CAISESSGVAEQYF
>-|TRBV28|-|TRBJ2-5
TGTGCCAGCAGTCCCTCCGTTGAGACCCAGTACTTC
CASSPSVETQYF
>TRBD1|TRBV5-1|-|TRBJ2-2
TGCGCCAGCAGCATAGTACAGGGGGCCGCAAACACCGGGGAGCTGTTTTTT
CASSIVQGAANTGELFF
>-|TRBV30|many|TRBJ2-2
TGTGCCTGGGACGGGACCGGGGAGCTGTTTTTT
CAWDGTGELFF
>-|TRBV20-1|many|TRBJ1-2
TGCAGTGCTAGAGATGTGGGGGGCTACACCTTC
CSARDVGGYTF
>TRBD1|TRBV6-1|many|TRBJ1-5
TGTGCCAGCGTGGGGGCCCAGGGGGCGGATCAGCCCCAGCATTTT
CASVGAQGADQPQHF
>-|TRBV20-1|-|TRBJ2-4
TGCAGTGCGCCCGCAGGGCTAGCCAAAAACATTCAGTACTTC
CSAPAGLAKNIQYF
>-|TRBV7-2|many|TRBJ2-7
TGTGCCAGCACCAGGGACTCCTACGAGCAGTACTTC
CASTRDSYEQYF
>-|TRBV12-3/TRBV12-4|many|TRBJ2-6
TGTGCCAGCAATCCGTCTGGGGCCAACGTCCTGACTTTC
CASNPSGANVLTF
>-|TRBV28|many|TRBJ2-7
TGTGCCAGCAGTCCGACAGGTGTGGCCTACGAGCAGTACTTC
CASSPTGVAYEQYF
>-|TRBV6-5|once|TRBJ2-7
TGTGCCAGCAATACTCGGACATTCACCTACGAGCAGTACTTC
CASNTRTFTYEQYF
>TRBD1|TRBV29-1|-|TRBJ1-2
TGCAGCGTGGGACAGGAAATCTATGGCTACACCTTC
CSVGQEIYGYTF
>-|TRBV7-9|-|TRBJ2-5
TGTGCCAGCGGAGGCAGTAAAGAGACCCAGTACTTC
CASGGSKETQYF
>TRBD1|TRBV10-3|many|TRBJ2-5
TGTGCCATCAGTGGACAGGGCCAAGAGACCCAGTACTTC
CAISGQGQETQYF
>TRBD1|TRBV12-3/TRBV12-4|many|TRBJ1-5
TGTGCCAGCAGTTTAAAAGGGGGCGGGGTTCAGCCCCAGCATTTT
CASSLKGGGVQPQHF
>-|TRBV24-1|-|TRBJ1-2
TGTGCCACCAGTGACCGGGGACTGGGCGGCTACACCTTC
CATSDRGLGGYTF
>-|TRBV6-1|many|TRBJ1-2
TGTGCCAGCAGTGAAGCGCTGGGGGAGCCCTATGGCTACACCTTC
CASSEALGEPYGYTF
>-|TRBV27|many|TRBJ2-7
TGTGCCAGCGCAGCCGGGACGGACTACGAGCAGTACTTC
CASAAGTDYEQYF
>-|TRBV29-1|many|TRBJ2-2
TGCAGCGTTGAGAGGGGTGCCGGGGAGCTGTTTTTT
CSVERGAGELFF
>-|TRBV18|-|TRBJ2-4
TGTGCCAGCTCACCGGGCAGGGGCGGAGACATTCAGTACTTC
CASSPGRGGDIQYF
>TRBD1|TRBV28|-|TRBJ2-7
TGTGCCAGCAGTGGGGCAGGGGGCTACTACGAGCAGTACTTC
CASSGAGGYYEQYF
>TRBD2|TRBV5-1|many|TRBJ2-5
TGCGCCAGCAGCTTGGAAGCAGGGAGGGTAGTGGAGACCCAGTACTTC
CASSLEAGRVVETQYF
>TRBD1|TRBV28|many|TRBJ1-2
TGTGCCAGCAGTTTATCCGTCCTCAGGGGGCTAGAAGGCTACACCTTC
CASSLSVLRGLEGYTF
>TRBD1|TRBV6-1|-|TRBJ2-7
TGTGCCAGCAGTACCCAGACAGGGGCCTACAAGCAGTACTTC
CASSTQTGAYKQYF
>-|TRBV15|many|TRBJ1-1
TGTGCCACCTCCAGGGCGGGGAACACTGAAGCTTTCTTT
CATSRAGNTEAFF
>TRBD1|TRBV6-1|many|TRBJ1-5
TGTGCCAGCAGTGAAGGGTCTCCAAGGACAGGGCATCAGCCCCAGCATTTT
CASSEGSPRTGHQPQHF
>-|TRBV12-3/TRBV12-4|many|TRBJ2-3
TGTGCCAGCAGTAGACAGTCTAGCACAGATACGCAGTATTTT
CASSRQSSTDTQYF